Below, one T cell receptor (beta chain) is given with its context. This record belongs to a study of blood T cell repertoires in COVID-19. In the study overall: Samples of COVID-19 (acute and convalescent) were obtained from the United States, Italy and Spain. T cells, B-cell-depleted T cells, or PBMCs provided the cDNA or gDNA that served as material.

In the original processing: How many nucleated cells were present was estimated from reference gene primer amplification. The assay was immunoSEQ multiplex PCR, and TCRdb's table has in-frame clones only and misses some. The V and J calls and clone size were taken over from that table, and D and trimming were inferred from the DNA. Of a few hundred thousand clones listed, roughly 87% are singletons. V gave up 3 bases and J gave up 7 bases, with 8 bases separating them. The CDR3 is 12 amino acids. Germline-derived CDR1 and CDR2 are SGDLS and YYNGEE. The TCR was taken from a man in his late teens or twenties with active or convalescent COVID-19. The sequenced sample was peripheral blood. V usage is TRBV9 and J usage is TRBJ2-1, with D unresolved. The CDR3 reads CASSDGWNEQFF. Written as DNA, the CDR3 is TGTGCCAGCAGCGACGGGTGGAATGAGCAGTTCTTC.